These 31 T cell receptor beta chains originate from one sample sequenced in a study of T cell repertoires in cytomegalovirus infection. TCRdb passed the reads through MiXCR, listing each CDR3 protein once. The table shows some 450,000 distinct CDR3 sequences, with roughly 30% occurring only once. Specimen: PBMCs. Every receptor here comes from a human donor in good health (CMV status not recorded). Some clones in this sample may be carry-over from other donors' samples.

Concerning this clonotype: A read error may produce the germline difference seen at one junction end. The rearrangement joins TRBV6-6 to TRBJ2-7, with D uncertain. This CDR3 region has 14 residues. The V gene's germline CDR1 is MNHNY and CDR2 SVGAGI (reference sequence). CDR3 residues: CAISKQLDPYEQYF. As DNA, the CDR3 is TGTGCCATCAGTAAACAACTGGATCCCTACGAGCAGTACTTC.

V is TRBV25-1 and J is TRBJ2-7; 7 bases are a match to TRBD1. The CDR3 is 12 residues long. The trim removed 10 bases at V and 2 bases at J, leaving 5 bases unmatched. Germline V CDR1 and CDR2: MGHDK, SYGVNS. DNA for the CDR3: TGTGCCACCCGGGACAGCACCTACGAGCAGTACTTC. This codes for CATRDSTYEQYF.

This clonotype was seen more than once but under ten times. This chain connects TRBV27 to TRBJ1-5; D is perhaps TRBD1 (5 bases). The CDR3 has 15 residues. Germline lookup yields CDR1 MNHEY and CDR2 SMNVEV (reference sequence). Trimming took 3 bases from V and 6 from J, leaving 15 bases between them. The chain's CDR3 is CASSFFGGVGQPQHF. The DNA of the CDR3 is TGTGCCAGCAGTTTCTTTGGGGGGGTGGGTCAGCCCCAGCATTTT.

The genes are TRBV6-2 or TRBV6-3 and TRBJ1-6, with D tentatively TRBD1 (5 bases). V was pared by 7 bases and J by 7 bases, with 20 bases between. Germline values: CDR1 MNHEY, CDR2 SVGEGT. The CDR3 totals 16 residues. CDR3 sequence reads: CASTSRRGGPNSPLHF. In nucleotides, the CDR3 is TGTGCCAGCACCAGTCGGCGTGGGGGACCAAATTCACCCCTCCACTTT.

V gene TRBV2 combines with J gene TRBJ2-1; unclear D gene. The CDR3 consists of 12 residues. V lost 3 bases and J 0 bases, leaving 0 bases between the germline ends. Looked up from germline, CDR1 is SNHLY and CDR2 is FYNNEI. This CDR3 reads CASSDSYNEQFF. CDR3 sequence (DNA): TGTGCCAGCAGTGACTCCTACAATGAGCAGTTCTTC.

A few counts support this clonotype. The J gene is TRBJ2-7, the V gene TRBV6-6, with TRBD1 identical over 8 bases. The length of the CDR3 is 13 residues. From germline, CDR1 is MNHNY and CDR2 SVGAGI (reference sequence). The ends lost 2 bases at V and 4 bases at J; junction bases unmatched: 1. The CDR3 sequence is CASSYRDRYEQYF. The CDR3, as DNA: TGTGCCAGCAGTTACCGGGACAGGTACGAGCAGTACTTC.

The chain joins TRBV2 to TRBJ1-2; D is unresolved. The V gene's germline CDR1 is SNHLY and CDR2 FYNNEI. V dropped 4 bases and J dropped 5 bases, with 17 bases sitting between them. This CDR3 is built from 15 residues. The CDR3 sequence is CASSGLKGVNYGYTF. The CDR3 nucleotides read TGTGCCAGCAGTGGATTAAAGGGAGTAAATTATGGCTACACCTTC.

This clonotype was seen only a few times. The chain joins TRBV6-5 to TRBJ1-2; 7 bases agree with TRBD1. Germline trimming cut 6 bases from V and 8 bases from J; bases unmatched to any gene: 15. The CDR3 is 15 residues long. Germline-derived CDR1 and CDR2 are MNHEY and SVGAGI. The CDR3: CASSDDLTGVSGYTF. CDR3 sequence (DNA): TGTGCCAGCAGCGACGACCTAACAGGGGTGTCGGGCTACACCTTC.

DNA of the CDR3: TGCGCCAGCAGCTGGAACGGGGACAAATATTATGGCTACACCTTC. The encoded protein is CASSWNGDKYYGYTF. The chain joins TRBV5-1 to TRBJ1-2; D possibly corresponds to TRBD1 (6 bases). Trimming removed 3 bases at V and 5 bases at J, with 17 bases between. This CDR3 has 15 residues. Germline assignment: CDR1 SGHRS and CDR2 YFSETQ.

This clonotype was seen only once. This sequence may be a read error, since a much larger clone differs from it by one base. The rearrangement joins TRBV4-1 to TRBJ1-5; D remains unclear. This CDR3 spans 14 amino acids. V lost 4 bases, J lost 4 bases, and 11 bases lay in between. Germline-derived CDR1 and CDR2 are MGHRA and YSYEKL. CDR3 sequence: CASSPLPANQPQHF. As DNA, the CDR3 is TGCGCCAGCAGCCCCCTTCCTGCTAATCAGCCCCAGCATTTT.

This clonotype was recorded a few times. The chain carries TRBV20-1 and TRBJ2-1, with 7 positions matching TRBD1. CDR1 DFQATT and CDR2 SNEGSKA come from the germline V gene (reference sequence). This CDR3 has 15 residues. The junction had 6 bases not matched to a gene; V was cut back by 3 bases and J by 1 base. The CDR3 coding sequence is TGCAGTGCTAGCTTCTCAGGGGGTTCCTACAATGAGCAGTTCTTC. Residues: CSASFSGGSYNEQFF.

This chain links TRBV12-3 or TRBV12-4 with TRBJ2-7; 8 bases are a match to TRBD1. The ends lost 5 bases at V and 7 bases at J; junction bases unmatched: 7. CDR3 length equals 13 residues. CDR3 loop: CASSADRGGEQYF. The CDR3 coding sequence is TGTGCCAGCAGTGCAGACAGGGGAGGTGAGCAGTACTTC.

This clonotype appeared a few times. The V call is TRBV6-6, the J call TRBJ1-1; D unresolved. V lost 4 bases and J 6 bases, leaving 9 bases between the germline ends. The CDR3 has 12 amino acids. Germline V lookup: CDR1 MNHNY, CDR2 SVGAGI (reference sequence). CDR3 sequence: CASSSPGAEAFF. The CDR3 region has the DNA TGTGCCAGCAGTTCACCCGGGGCTGAAGCTTTCTTT.

This clonotype occurred a few times. The gene calls are TRBV7-9 and TRBJ2-3, with D possibly matching TRBD2 (6 bases). V lost 1 base and J 13 bases, leaving 15 bases between the germline ends. Per the germline V gene, CDR1 is SEHNR and CDR2 is FQNEAQ (reference sequence). The CDR3 has 13 residues. The CDR3 here is CASSLGEDSPEYF. In DNA form, the CDR3 reads TGTGCCAGCAGCTTAGGGGAGGATTCTCCGGAGTATTTT. The whole variable domain, remainder taken from reference TRBV7-9 and TRBJ2-3, is DTGVSQNPRHKITKRGQNVTFRCDPISEHNRLYWYRQTLGQGPEFLTYFQNEAQLEKSRLLSDRFSAERPKGSFSTLEIQRTEQGDSAMYLCASSLGEDSPEYFGPGTRLTVL.

CDR3 DNA sequence: TGTGCCAGCAGCTTGGGCGGAGGATTTGGAAACACCATATATTTT. It codes for CASSLGGGFGNTIYF. The rearrangement links TRBV7-3 to TRBJ1-3; D is unclear. CDR1 and CDR2 (germline): SGHTA, FQGTGA. This CDR3 contains 15 residues. V lost 3 bases to trimming and J lost 3 bases, with 12 bases between them.

This clonotype was recorded a few times. The chain recombines TRBV6-6 with TRBJ2-1, with a weak D call TRBD2 (5 bases). The ends were cut back, 3 bases at V and 7 bases at J, with 16 bases in the middle. Germline values: CDR1 MNHNY, CDR2 SVGAGI (reference sequence). The CDR3 consists of 15 residues. CDR3 residues: CASSYIGVQQNEQFF. The CDR3 DNA reads TGTGCCAGCAGTTATATCGGGGTACAGCAGAATGAGCAGTTCTTC.

This clonotype was observed at least ten times. The V call is TRBV7-2, the J call TRBJ1-2; D gene ambiguous. Deletions cut 1 base from V and 6 bases from J, with 9 bases between. The CDR3 is 13 residues long. CDR1 is SGHTA, CDR2 FQGNSA, per germline. CDR3 sequence: CASSLEVQNGYTF. The DNA for the CDR3 is TGTGCCAGCAGCTTAGAGGTTCAGAATGGCTACACCTTC.

V is TRBV5-8 and J is TRBJ2-7, with TRBD1 matching 7 bases. V shed 6 bases, J shed 6 bases, and the junction held 12 bases outside the gene matches. Germline V CDR1 and CDR2: SGHTS, YDEGEE. CDR3 length: 14 amino acids. The CDR3 bases are TGTGCCAGCACCACCCCGGGCAGGGGGTCCGAGCAGTACTTC. Protein sequence: CASTTPGRGSEQYF.

This clonotype was detected a few times. This rearrangement joins TRBV5-1 to TRBJ2-2; D remains unclear. Germline V gene sequence: CDR1 SGHRS, CDR2 YFSETQ. There are 14 residues in the CDR3. The V end was cut by 3 bases, the J end by 1 base, with 7 bases between. CDR3 sequence (DNA): TGCGCCAGCAGCTGGACGGTGAACACCGGGGAGCTGTTTTTT. As protein: CASSWTVNTGELFF. Complete variable domain (other parts from reference TRBV5-1 and TRBJ2-2): KAGVTQTPRYLIKTRGQQVTLSCSPISGHRSVSWYQQTPGQGLQFLFEYFSETQRNKGNFPGRFSGRQFSNSRSEMNVSTLELGDSALYLCASSWTVNTGELFFGEGSRLTVL.

This clonotype was detected only a few times. The chain employs TRBV20-1 and TRBJ1-1; no definite D call. The CDR3 loop spans 15 amino acids. Germline CDR1 and CDR2: DFQATT and SNEGSKA (reference sequence). V dropped 0 bases and J dropped 0 bases, with 11 bases sitting between them. The CDR3 nucleotides read TGCAGTGCTAGAGATTACGAGGAGATGAACACTGAAGCTTTCTTT. Translation gives CSARDYEEMNTEAFF.

The V gene is TRBV6-5, the J gene TRBJ2-3, with TRBD2 matching 14 bases. Losses at the gene ends were 0 bases for V and 7 bases for J; bases not matched to a gene: 6. The length of the CDR3 is 17 residues. Germline CDR1 is MNHEY and CDR2 is SVGAGI. CDR3 DNA sequence: TGTGCCAGCAGTTACTCGACTAGCGGGGGGGCTTTGCATACGCAGTATTTT. This translates into CASSYSTSGGALHTQYF.

With regard to this clonotype: A much bigger clone sits one base away, suggesting this may be a read error. Because the CDR3 is missing its conserved closing phenylalanine or tryptophan, this is likely a read error. J is TRBJ1-4 and V is TRBV7-2; D may be TRBD1 (5 bases). Germline V gene sequence: CDR1 SGHTA, CDR2 FQGNSA. V was trimmed by 2 bases and J by 5 bases, leaving 6 bases between them. This CDR3 comprises 13 residues. Written as DNA, the CDR3 is TGTGCCAGCAGCTTACACAGGAATGAAAAACTGTTTTTG. It encodes CASSLHRNEKLFL.

The chain joins TRBV24-1 to TRBJ1-5; D not certain. Deletions cut 6 bases from V and 5 bases from J, with 10 bases between. Germline V gene lookup returns CDR1 KGHDR and CDR2 SFDVKD. The CDR3 has 13 residues. The CDR3 DNA reads TGTGCCACCAGTTCGGGCGTGTATCAGCCCCAGCATTTT. Translated: CATSSGVYQPQHF.

To note about this clonotype: Possible read error: a much larger clone is one base away. The chain employs TRBV7-9 and TRBJ2-4, with TRBD1 matching over 12 bases. The CDR3 length is 17 residues. Germline CDR1 reads SEHNR; CDR2 reads FQNEAQ (reference sequence). Unmatched junction bases numbered 8, after V lost 2 bases and J lost 6 bases. CDR3 residues: CASSLSGTGGVTNIQYF. Here the CDR3 DNA reads TGTGCCAGCAGCTTATCCGGGACAGGGGGCGTCACAAACATTCAGTACTTC. Together with reference TRBV7-9 and TRBJ2-4, the CDR3 gives the full variable domain: DTGVSQNPRHKITKRGQNVTFRCDPISEHNRLYWYRQTLGQGPEFLTYFQNEAQLEKSRLLSDRFSAERPKGSFSTLEIQRTEQGDSAMYLCASSLSGTGGVTNIQYFGAGTRLSVL.

This clonotype was found a few times. This chain connects TRBV6-5 to TRBJ1-2, with 7 bases lining up with TRBD1. J was trimmed by 4 bases and V by 5 bases; bases with no gene match: 10. Germline values: CDR1 MNHEY, CDR2 SVGAGI. The CDR3 sequence is 15 residues long. The CDR3: CASSTGTAFFYGYTF. The CDR3 region has the DNA TGTGCCAGCAGTACCGGGACAGCTTTTTTCTATGGCTACACCTTC.

The V call is TRBV4-1, the J call TRBJ1-2, with D tentatively TRBD1 (6 bases). V gave up 3 bases and J gave up 4 bases, with 18 bases separating them. Germline V gene sequence: CDR1 MGHRA, CDR2 YSYEKL. This CDR3 is 16 amino acids long. The CDR3 sequence: CASSHDVKGEIYGYTF. The CDR3, as DNA: TGCGCCAGCAGCCACGACGTTAAGGGGGAGATCTATGGCTACACCTTC.

Regarding this clonotype: A much larger clonotype is one base distant, so this may be a read error. Because the CDR3 is missing its conserved closing phenylalanine or tryptophan, this is likely a read error. The chain couples TRBV11-2 to TRBJ2-7; D possibly matches TRBD1 or TRBD2 (5 bases each). The germline V gene has CDR1 SGHAT and CDR2 FQNNGV. The CDR3 length is 14 residues. Trimming stripped 4 bases from V and 0 bases from J, with 10 bases between. The CDR3 is CASSWGLGSYEQYI. CDR3 in DNA: TGTGCCAGCAGCTGGGGGTTGGGCTCCTACGAGCAGTACATC.

V usage is TRBV2 and J usage is TRBJ2-7, with no clear D. The CDR3 consists of 13 residues. The V and J ends lost 2 bases and 2 bases respectively, with 7 bases between them. Germline CDR1 reads SNHLY; CDR2 reads FYNNEI. CDR3 protein: CASSESRTYEQYF. In nucleotides, the CDR3 is TGTGCCAGCAGTGAATCGCGGACCTACGAGCAGTACTTC.

This clonotype was counted ten times or more. The genes are TRBV7-2 and TRBJ2-1, with TRBD1 as a possible D gene (6 bases). V gave up 1 base and J gave up 4 bases, with 11 bases separating them. Germline V CDR1 and CDR2: SGHTA, FQGNSA. The CDR3 runs to 15 residues. CDR3 sequence: CASSLDPGVYNEQFF. The CDR3 DNA follows: TGTGCCAGCAGCTTAGATCCAGGGGTGTACAATGAGCAGTTCTTC.

The chain couples TRBV19 to TRBJ1-1; D is unresolved. Per germline, CDR1 LNHDA and CDR2 SQIVND (reference sequence). Trimming took 1 base from V and 5 from J, leaving 11 bases between them. The CDR3 is made up of 14 amino acids. CDR3 DNA sequence: TGTGCCAGTAGTATAGGGCTCGTTCGGACTGAAGCTTTCTTT. Protein product: CASSIGLVRTEAFF.

As to this clonotype: A much larger clone differs by one base, so this may be a read error. Likely a read error: the CDR3 ends without its conserved phenylalanine or tryptophan. This sequence joins TRBV6-1 and TRBJ1-1; tentative D call: TRBD1 (6 bases). The CDR3 length is 16 residues. Trimming pared 4 bases from V and 1 base from J, leaving 16 bases between. The germline gives CDR1 MNHNS, CDR2 SASEGT. CDR3 bases: TGTGCCAGCAGTGGTTTCGGGGGCAGAGAGAACACTGAAGCTTTCTGT. Its protein is CASSGFGGRENTEAFC.